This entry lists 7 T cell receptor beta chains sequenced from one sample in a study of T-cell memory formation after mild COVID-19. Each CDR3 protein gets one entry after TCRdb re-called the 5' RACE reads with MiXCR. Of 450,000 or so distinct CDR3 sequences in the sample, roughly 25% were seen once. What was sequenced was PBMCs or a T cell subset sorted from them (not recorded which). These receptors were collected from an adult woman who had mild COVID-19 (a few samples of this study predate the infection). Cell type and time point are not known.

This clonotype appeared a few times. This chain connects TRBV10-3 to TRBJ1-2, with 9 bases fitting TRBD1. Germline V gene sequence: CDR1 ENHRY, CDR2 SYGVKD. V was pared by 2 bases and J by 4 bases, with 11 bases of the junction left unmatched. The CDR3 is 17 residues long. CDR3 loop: CAISEPMDRGRGYGYTF. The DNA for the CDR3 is TGTGCCATCAGTGAGCCAATGGACAGGGGTCGGGGCTATGGCTACACCTTC.

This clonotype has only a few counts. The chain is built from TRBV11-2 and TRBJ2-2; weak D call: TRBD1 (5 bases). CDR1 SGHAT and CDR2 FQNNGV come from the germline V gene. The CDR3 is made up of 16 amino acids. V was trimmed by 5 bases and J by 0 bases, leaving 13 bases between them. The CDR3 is CASSQGTFANTGELFF. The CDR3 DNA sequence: TGTGCCAGCAGCCAGGGTACATTCGCGAACACCGGGGAGCTGTTTTTT.

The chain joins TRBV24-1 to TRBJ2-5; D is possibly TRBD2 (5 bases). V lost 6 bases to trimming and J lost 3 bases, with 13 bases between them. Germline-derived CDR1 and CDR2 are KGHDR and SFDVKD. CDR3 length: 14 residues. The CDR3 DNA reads TGTGCCACCAGTCGGGCCAGAGCGGAAGAGACCCAGTACTTC. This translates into CATSRARAEETQYF.

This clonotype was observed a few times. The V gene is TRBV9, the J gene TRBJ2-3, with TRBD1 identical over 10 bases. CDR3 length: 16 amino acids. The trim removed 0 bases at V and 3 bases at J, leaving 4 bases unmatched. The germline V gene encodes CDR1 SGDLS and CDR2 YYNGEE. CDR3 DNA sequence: TGTGCCAGCAGCGTAGAGGGACAGGGGACAACAGATACGCAGTATTTT. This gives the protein CASSVEGQGTTDTQYF.

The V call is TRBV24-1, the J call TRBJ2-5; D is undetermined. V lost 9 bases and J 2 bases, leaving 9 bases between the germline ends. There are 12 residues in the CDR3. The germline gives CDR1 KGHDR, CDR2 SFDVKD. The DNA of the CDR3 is TGTGCCACCGCTAGGGATCAAGAGACCCAGTACTTC. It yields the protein CATARDQETQYF.

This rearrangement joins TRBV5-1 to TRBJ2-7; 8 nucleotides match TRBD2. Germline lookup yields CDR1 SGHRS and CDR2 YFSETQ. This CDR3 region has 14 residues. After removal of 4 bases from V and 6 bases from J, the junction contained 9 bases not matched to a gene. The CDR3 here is CASSAGGAPSEQYF. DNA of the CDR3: TGCGCCAGCAGCGCCGGGGGGGCACCAAGCGAGCAGTACTTC.

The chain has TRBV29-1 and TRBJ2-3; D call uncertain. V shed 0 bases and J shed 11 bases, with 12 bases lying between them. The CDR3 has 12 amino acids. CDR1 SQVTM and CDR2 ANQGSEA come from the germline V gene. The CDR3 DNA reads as TGCAGCGTTGAAGATCGGGTCATTCGGCAGTATTTT. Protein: CSVEDRVIRQYF.